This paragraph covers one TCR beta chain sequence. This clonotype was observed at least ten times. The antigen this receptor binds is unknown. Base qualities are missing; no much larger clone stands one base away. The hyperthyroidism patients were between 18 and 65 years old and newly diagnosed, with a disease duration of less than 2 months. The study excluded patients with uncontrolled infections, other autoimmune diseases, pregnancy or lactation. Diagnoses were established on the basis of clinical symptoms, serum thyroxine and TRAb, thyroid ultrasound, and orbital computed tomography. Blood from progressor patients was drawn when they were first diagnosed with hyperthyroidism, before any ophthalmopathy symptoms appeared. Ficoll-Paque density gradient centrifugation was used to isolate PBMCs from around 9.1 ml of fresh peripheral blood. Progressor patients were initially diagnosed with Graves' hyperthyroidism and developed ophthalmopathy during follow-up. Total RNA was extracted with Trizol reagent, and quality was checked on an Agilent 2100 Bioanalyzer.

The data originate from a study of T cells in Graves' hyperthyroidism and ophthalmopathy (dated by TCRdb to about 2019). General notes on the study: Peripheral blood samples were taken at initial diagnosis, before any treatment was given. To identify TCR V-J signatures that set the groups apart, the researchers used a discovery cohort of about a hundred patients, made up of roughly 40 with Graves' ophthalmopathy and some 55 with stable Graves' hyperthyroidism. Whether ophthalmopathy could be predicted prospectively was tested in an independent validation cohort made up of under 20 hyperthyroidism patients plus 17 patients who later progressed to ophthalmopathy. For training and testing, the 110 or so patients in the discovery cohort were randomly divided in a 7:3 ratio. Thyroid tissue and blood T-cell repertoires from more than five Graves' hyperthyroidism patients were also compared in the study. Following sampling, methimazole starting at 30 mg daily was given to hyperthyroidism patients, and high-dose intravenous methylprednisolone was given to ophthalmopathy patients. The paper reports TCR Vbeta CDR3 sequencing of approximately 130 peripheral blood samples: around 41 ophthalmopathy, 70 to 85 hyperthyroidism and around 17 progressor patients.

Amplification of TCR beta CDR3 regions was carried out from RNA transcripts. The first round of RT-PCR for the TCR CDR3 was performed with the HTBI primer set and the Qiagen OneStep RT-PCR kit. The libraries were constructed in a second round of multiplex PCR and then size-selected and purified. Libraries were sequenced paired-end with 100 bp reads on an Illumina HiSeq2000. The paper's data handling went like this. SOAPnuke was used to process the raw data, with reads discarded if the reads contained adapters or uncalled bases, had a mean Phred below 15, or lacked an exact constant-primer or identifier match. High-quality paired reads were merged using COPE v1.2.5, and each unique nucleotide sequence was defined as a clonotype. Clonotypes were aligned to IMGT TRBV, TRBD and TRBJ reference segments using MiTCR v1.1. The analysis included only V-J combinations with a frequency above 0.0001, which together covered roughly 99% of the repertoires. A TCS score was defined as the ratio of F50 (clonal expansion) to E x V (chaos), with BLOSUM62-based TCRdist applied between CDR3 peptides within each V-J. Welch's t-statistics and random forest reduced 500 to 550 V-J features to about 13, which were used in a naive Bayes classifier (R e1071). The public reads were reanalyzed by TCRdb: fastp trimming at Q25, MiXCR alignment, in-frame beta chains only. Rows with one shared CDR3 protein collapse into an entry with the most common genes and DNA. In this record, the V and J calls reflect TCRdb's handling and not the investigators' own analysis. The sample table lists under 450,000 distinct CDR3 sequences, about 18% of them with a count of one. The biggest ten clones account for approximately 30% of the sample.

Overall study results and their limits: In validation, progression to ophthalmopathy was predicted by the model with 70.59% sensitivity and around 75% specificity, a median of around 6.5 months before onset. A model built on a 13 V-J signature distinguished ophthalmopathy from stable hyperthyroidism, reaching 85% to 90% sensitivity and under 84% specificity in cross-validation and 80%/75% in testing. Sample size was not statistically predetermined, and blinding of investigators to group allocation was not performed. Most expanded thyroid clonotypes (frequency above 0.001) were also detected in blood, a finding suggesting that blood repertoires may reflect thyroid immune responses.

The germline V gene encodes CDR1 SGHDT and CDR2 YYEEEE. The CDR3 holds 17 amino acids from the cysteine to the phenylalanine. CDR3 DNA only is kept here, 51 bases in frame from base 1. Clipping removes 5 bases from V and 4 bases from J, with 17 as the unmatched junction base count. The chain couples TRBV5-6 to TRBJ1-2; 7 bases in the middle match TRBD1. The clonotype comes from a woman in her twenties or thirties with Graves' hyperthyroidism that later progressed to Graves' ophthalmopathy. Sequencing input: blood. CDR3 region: CASRTTGTALGGYGYTF. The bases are TGTGCCAGCAGGACGACCGGGACAGCCCTTGGCGGCTATGGCTACACCTTC.